The 20 T cell receptor beta chains reported below all come from one sample, sequenced in a study of T cell responses to AZD1222 COVID-19 vaccine. Libraries were prepared by immunoSEQ multiplex PCR; TCRdb keeps only in-frame clonotypes and omits some of them. The sample contains around 130,000 clones, approximately 86% of which appear only once. The starting material was peripheral blood, obtained on day 0 of AZD1222 vaccination. These receptors were collected from an adult in good health.

The chain employs TRBV6-4 and TRBJ2-5, with TRBD2 matching over 13 bases. CDR1 and CDR2 (germline): MRHNA, SNTAGT. Losses at the gene ends were 6 bases for V and 2 bases for J; bases not matched to a gene: 6. This CDR3 is 16 amino acids long. CDR3 protein: CASSPEGLAGQETQYF. The CDR3 nucleotides read TGTGCCAGCAGCCCCGAGGGACTAGCGGGGCAAGAGACCCAGTACTTC.

V is TRBV12-1 and J is TRBJ1-1; the tabulated D call, TRBD1, remains unverified against the DNA. TRBV12-1 is described as a pseudogene. There are 17 residues in the CDR3. The DNA for the CDR3 is TGTGCCAGCAGCCCAGCGCTTCACAGGGTTTGGAACACTGAAGCTTTCTTT. Translating it yields CASSPALHRVWNTEAFF.

The V gene is TRBV5-1, the J gene TRBJ2-1; TRBD2 is a possible D gene (5 bases). From germline, CDR1 is SGHRS and CDR2 YFSETQ. This CDR3 has 18 amino acids. The V and J ends lost 2 bases and 5 bases respectively, with 23 bases between them. CDR3 protein: CASSLEGPGNPQNNEQFF. For the CDR3, the DNA is TGCGCCAGCAGCTTAGAAGGCCCGGGGAACCCCCAGAACAATGAGCAGTTCTTC.

This chain uses TRBV7-9 with TRBJ1-2, with D maybe TRBD1 (5 bases). CDR3 size: 15 residues. The germline gives CDR1 SEHNR, CDR2 FQNEAQ (reference sequence). Trimming took 3 bases from V and 8 from J, leaving 19 bases between them. The CDR3 region is CASSLGTAAPWGYTF. CDR3 in DNA: TGTGCCAGCAGCTTGGGGACGGCAGCACCCTGGGGCTACACCTTC.

This clone was seen a handful of times. CDR3 nucleotide sequence: TGTGCCAGCAGCTGGGGACAGGGGGCGCCCACCGGGGAGCTGTTTTTT. Protein: CASSWGQGAPTGELFF. The genes are TRBV9 and TRBJ2-2, with 12 bases lining up with TRBD1. The V gene end was trimmed by 4 bases and the J gene end by 4 bases; junction bases not matched to a gene: 5. The germline V gene has CDR1 SGDLS and CDR2 YYNGEE. The CDR3 extends over 16 amino acids. The full variable domain, its missing parts supplied by reference TRBV9 and TRBJ2-2, is DSGVTQTPKHLITATGQRVTLRCSPRSGDLSVYWYQQSLDQGLQFLIQYYNGEERAKGNILERFSAQQFPDLHSELNLSSLELGDSALYFCASSWGQGAPTGELFFGEGSRLTVL.

This sequence joins TRBV28 and TRBJ1-5, with a tentative D call TRBD1 (5 bases). Trimming cost V 1 base and J 2 bases, with 9 bases left between them. The germline V gene encodes CDR1 MDHEN and CDR2 SYDVKM. This CDR3 has 15 amino acids. The CDR3 nucleotides are TGTGCCAGCAGTTTATTGCAGGGTGGCAATCAGCCCCAGCATTTT. Residues: CASSLLQGGNQPQHF. The full variable domain, in which reference TRBV28 and TRBJ1-5 provide the parts outside the CDR3, is DVKVTQSSRYLVKRTGEKVFLECVQDMDHENMFWYRQDPGLGLRLIYFSYDVKMKEKGDIPEGYSVSREKKERFSLILESASTNQTSMYLCASSLLQGGNQPQHFGDGTRLSIL.

V usage is TRBV6-4 and J usage is TRBJ2-3; D not resolved. Germline CDR1 MRHNA, CDR2 SNTAGT. This CDR3 comprises 13 residues. Trimming left V 2 bases short and J 0 bases short, with 3 bases between. In nucleotides, the CDR3 is TGTGCCAGCAGTGACGGGAGCACAGATACGCAGTATTTT. Translation: CASSDGSTDTQYF.

This clone rates as large. The chain employs TRBV10-1 and TRBJ2-1; D is tentatively TRBD1 or TRBD2 (5 bases each). Deletions cut 6 bases from V and 8 bases from J, with 20 bases between. Germline V gene data show CDR1 as WNHNN and CDR2 as SYGVQD (reference sequence). The CDR3 sequence is 15 residues long. The CDR3 DNA is TGCGCCAGCAGATCCCCGGGGCTTAGAAGCGATGAGCAGTTCTTC. It codes for CASRSPGLRSDEQFF.

The J gene is TRBJ2-7, the V gene TRBV19; D gene ambiguous. The V gene's germline CDR1 is LNHDA and CDR2 SQIVND (reference sequence). The V end lost 1 base, the J end lost 5 bases, and 12 bases lay between the germline ends. CDR3 length: 14 amino acids. CDR3 bases: TGTGCCAGTAGTATAGTAGGGCGGACCCACGAGCAGTACTTC. This codes for CASSIVGRTHEQYF.

This rearrangement joins TRBV11-1 to TRBJ2-3, with D unclear. CDR1 SGHAT and CDR2 FQDESV come from the germline V gene (reference sequence). Deletions cut 2 bases from V and 6 bases from J, with 9 bases between. This CDR3 comprises 13 residues. CDR3 region: CASSLSSADTQYF. The CDR3 DNA is TGTGCCAGCAGCTTATCGTCGGCCGATACGCAGTATTTT.

This clone was seen only a few times. The CDR3: CASSQDMWGQGDEKLFF. The CDR3 DNA is TGCGCCAGCAGCCAAGATATGTGGGGACAGGGGGATGAAAAACTGTTTTTT. The chain joins TRBV4-1 to TRBJ1-4, with TRBD1 matching 11 bases. Germline CDR1 and CDR2: MGHRA and YSYEKL. The V segment lost 0 bases and the J segment 6 bases; nucleotides outside the gene matches: 6. This CDR3 is 17 amino acids long.

In its sample, this clone was seen once. This chain links TRBV18 with TRBJ1-6, with D maybe TRBD1 (6 bases). CDR1 and CDR2 (germline): KGHSH, LQKENI. The V and J ends lost 6 bases and 5 bases respectively, with 14 bases between them. The CDR3 loop spans 15 amino acids. The CDR3 sequence is CASSPPGHNNSPLHF. CDR3 nucleotide sequence: TGTGCCAGCTCGCCCCCGGGACACAATAATTCACCCCTCCACTTT. The full variable domain, its missing parts supplied by reference TRBV18 and TRBJ1-6, is NAGVMQNPRHLVRRRGQEARLRCSPMKGHSHVYWYRQLPEEGLKFMVYLQKENIIDESGMPKERFSAEFPKEGPSILRIQQVVRGDSAAYFCASSPPGHNNSPLHFGNGTRLTVT.

The chain is built from TRBV19 and TRBJ2-2; D perhaps matches TRBD2 (6 bases). Trimming cost V 6 bases and J 4 bases, with 6 bases left between them. The CDR3 extends over 12 amino acids. Germline V lookup: CDR1 LNHDA, CDR2 SQIVND (reference sequence). CDR3: CASREGTGELFF. The CDR3 DNA reads as TGTGCCAGTAGGGAGGGCACCGGGGAGCTGTTTTTT.

The chain carries TRBV4-2 and TRBJ2-3; 8 bases line up with TRBD2. Germline trimming cut 1 base from V and 0 bases from J; bases unmatched to any gene: 9. Germline V gene lookup returns CDR1 LGHNA and CDR2 YNFKEQ. This CDR3 contains 18 residues. This CDR3 reads CASSQVEGSGTSTDTQYF. The DNA of the CDR3 is TGTGCCAGCAGCCAAGTGGAGGGTAGCGGGACTAGCACAGATACGCAGTATTTT.

The rearrangement uses TRBV7-8 and TRBJ1-5; D may be TRBD1 (6 bases). The ends were cut back, 5 bases at V and 4 bases at J, with 9 bases in the middle. The V gene's germline CDR1 is SGHVS and CDR2 FQNEAQ. The CDR3 contains 13 residues. The CDR3, as DNA: TGTGCCAGCAGCGACGACAGGAATCAGCCCCAGCATTTT. Protein: CASSDDRNQPQHF.

This clone was counted only a few times. This rearrangement joins TRBV9 to TRBJ2-3; maybe TRBD2 (5 bases). Germline V gene sequence: CDR1 SGDLS, CDR2 YYNGEE. Trimming stripped 4 bases from V and 2 bases from J, with 11 bases between. This CDR3 is 14 amino acids long. The CDR3 region has the DNA TGTGCCAGCAGCCGGTACGGGGACACAGATACGCAGTATTTT. This codes for CASSRYGDTDTQYF. Drawing the rest from reference TRBV9 and TRBJ2-3, the complete variable domain is DSGVTQTPKHLITATGQRVTLRCSPRSGDLSVYWYQQSLDQGLQFLIQYYNGEERAKGNILERFSAQQFPDLHSELNLSSLELGDSALYFCASSRYGDTDTQYFGPGTRLTVL.

The V gene is TRBV10-3, the J gene TRBJ1-4; TRBD1 matches 10 bases. The germline V gene encodes CDR1 ENHRY and CDR2 SYGVKD. The CDR3 extends over 17 amino acids. After removal of 3 bases from V and 0 bases from J, the junction contained 4 bases not matched to a gene. CDR3 coding DNA: TGTGCCATCAGTGAAAAAGGACAGGGGGCAACTAATGAAAAACTGTTTTTT. Residues: CAISEKGQGATNEKLFF.

The CDR3 loop is CASSLGARSNQPQHF. CDR3 sequence (DNA): TGTGCCAGCAGCTTAGGGGCTCGAAGCAATCAGCCCCAGCATTTT. V gene TRBV7-2 combines with J gene TRBJ1-5; D not certain. CDR1 is SGHTA and CDR2 is FQGNSA in the germline V gene. Trimming cost V 1 base and J 1 base, with 8 bases left between them. The CDR3 is made up of 15 amino acids.

The chain joins TRBV2 to TRBJ1-1; D gene ambiguous. V lost 4 bases to trimming and J lost 7 bases, with 10 bases between them. The CDR3 runs 12 residues. Germline V gene lookup returns CDR1 SNHLY and CDR2 FYNNEI. The CDR3 region is CASSVSRIEAFF. The DNA for the CDR3 is TGTGCCAGCAGTGTCAGTCGGATTGAAGCTTTCTTT. The full variable domain, rest sourced from reference TRBV2 and TRBJ1-1, is EPEVTQTPSHQVTQMGQEVILRCVPISNHLYFYWYRQILGQKVEFLVSFYNNEISEKSEIFDDQFSVERPDGSNFTLKIRSTKLEDSAMYFCASSVSRIEAFFGQGTRLTVV.

This sequence joins TRBV7-6 and TRBJ1-2, with TRBD1 identical over 10 bases. V lost 5 bases and J lost 6; bases outside the gene matches: 9. The CDR3 loop spans 15 amino acids. CDR1 and CDR2 (germline): SGHVS, FNYEAQ. CDR3 in amino acids: CASSKTPGTGDGYTF. CDR3 bases: TGTGCCAGCAGCAAAACCCCCGGGACAGGGGATGGCTACACCTTC.